This passage covers 18 T cell receptor beta chains from one sample sequenced in a study of blood T cell repertoires in COVID-19. Some clones are missing from TCRdb's copy, which holds only in-frame ones; the method was immunoSEQ multiplex PCR. There are about 330,000 clones in the sample; 85% occur only once, and 6% to 9% lies in the top ten. Sequenced: peripheral blood. The receptor set was obtained from a human donor in a cohort sampled during active COVID-19.

The V gene is TRBV27, the J gene TRBJ1-1; D unclear. This CDR3 contains 15 residues. CDR1 and CDR2 (germline): MNHEY, SMNVEV (reference sequence). Trimming shortened V by 0 bases and J by 2 bases, and 10 bases separated the two germline ends. The DNA for the CDR3 is TGTGCCAGCAGTTTATCGGGCAGGCCAAACACTGAAGCTTTCTTT. It translates to CASSLSGRPNTEAFF.

The V call is TRBV19, the J call TRBJ2-1; D remains unclear. Germline V gene lookup returns CDR1 LNHDA and CDR2 SQIVND (reference sequence). The V end lost 6 bases, the J end lost 9 bases, and 9 bases lay between the germline ends. This CDR3 contains 11 residues. The CDR3 protein is CASRYIGEQFF. The CDR3 nucleotides are TGTGCCAGTAGGTATATCGGTGAGCAGTTCTTC. Complete variable domain (other parts from reference TRBV19 and TRBJ2-1): DGGITQSPKYLFRKEGQNVTLSCEQNLNHDAMYWYRQDPGQGLRLIYYSQIVNDFQKGDIAEGYSVSREKKESFPLTVTSAQKNPTAFYLCASRYIGEQFFGPGTRLTVL.

In this sample, this clone turned up once. The chain couples TRBV6-5 to TRBJ2-1, with 7 bases lining up with TRBD2. The length of the CDR3 is 15 residues. J gave up 2 bases and V 2 bases, and 3 bases lay outside the gene matches. Germline-derived CDR1 and CDR2 are MNHEY and SVGAGI. As DNA, the CDR3 is TGTGCCAGCAGTTACGGCGGGGGAACCTACAATGAGCAGTTCTTC. Protein sequence: CASSYGGGTYNEQFF.

This clone was counted only a few times. The chain couples TRBV6-5 to TRBJ1-6, with a possible D match to TRBD1 (6 bases). V lost 8 bases and J 9 bases, leaving 20 bases between the germline ends. The CDR3 loop spans 15 amino acids. Germline CDR1 is MNHEY and CDR2 is SVGAGI. The DNA for the CDR3 is TGTGCCAGCTCCAAGCTTGGGGGCGCCGCTTCACCCCTCCACTTT. It yields the protein CASSKLGGAASPLHF.

This sequence joins TRBV4-2 and TRBJ2-1, with 8 bases that match TRBD2. V lost 5 bases to trimming and J lost 7 bases; unmatched junction nucleotides: 13. CDR1 and CDR2 from the germline V gene are LGHNA and YNFKEQ. The CDR3 runs to 16 residues. The CDR3 DNA sequence: TGTGCCAGCAGCGAAGCCTTGTCAGCGGGAGATAATGAGCAGTTCTTC. Protein product: CASSEALSAGDNEQFF.

V and J are TRBV9 and TRBJ2-4, with a tentative D call TRBD2 (7 bases). CDR3 length: 16 amino acids. Looked up from germline, CDR1 is SGDLS and CDR2 is YYNGEE. With 0 bases removed from V and 3 bases from J, the gap between germline ends came to 13 bases. The DNA of the CDR3 is TGTGCCAGCAGCGTAGAATCTAGGGGGGGCAAAAACATTCAGTACTTC. Translated: CASSVESRGGKNIQYF.

V is TRBV7-9 and J is TRBJ1-1; TRBD1 might be the D (6 bases). This CDR3 contains 16 residues. Germline-derived CDR1 and CDR2 are SEHNR and FQNEAQ (reference sequence). V shed 2 bases and J shed 6 bases, with 19 bases lying between them. CDR3 amino acids: CASSLRGGAGYAEAFF. In DNA form, the CDR3 reads TGTGCCAGCAGCTTACGTGGGGGGGCCGGTTACGCTGAAGCTTTCTTT.

V usage is TRBV7-3 and J usage is TRBJ2-6; D is unresolved. With 3 bases removed from V and 0 bases from J, the gap between germline ends came to 3 bases. The CDR3 is made up of 14 amino acids. The germline CDR1 and CDR2 sequences are SGHTA and FQGTGA. CDR3 sequence reads: CASSFSSGANVLTF. CDR3 DNA: TGTGCCAGCAGCTTCAGCTCTGGGGCCAACGTCCTGACTTTC.

The chain is built from TRBV4-1 and TRBJ2-6; D uncertain. Germline assignment: CDR1 MGHRA and CDR2 YSYEKL. Trimming stripped 4 bases from V and 0 bases from J, with 7 bases between. This CDR3 has 15 amino acids. The CDR3 nucleotides read TGCGCCAGCAGCCTTACTCACTCTGGGGCCAACGTCCTGACTTTC. Its protein product is CASSLTHSGANVLTF.

The chain couples TRBV7-6 to TRBJ2-7; the D gene is possibly TRBD1 (6 bases). The V end lost 4 bases, the J end lost 0 bases, and 16 bases lay between the germline ends. The CDR3 totals 16 residues. Germline CDR1 reads SGHVS; CDR2 reads FNYEAQ. In nucleotides, the CDR3 is TGTGCCAGCAGCTACACGGACAGCAGGTTCTCCTACGAGCAGTACTTC. As protein: CASSYTDSRFSYEQYF.

The chain employs TRBV11-2 and TRBJ2-7, with D possibly TRBD2 on 6 matching bases. The CDR3 loop spans 17 amino acids. The V end lost 5 bases, the J end lost 3 bases, and 23 bases lay between the germline ends. Looked up from germline, CDR1 is SGHAT and CDR2 is FQNNGV. The CDR3 loop reads CASSPTPGVRGHYEQYF. DNA of the CDR3: TGTGCCAGCAGCCCGACACCGGGGGTTCGTGGGCACTACGAGCAGTACTTC.

The rearrangement uses TRBV5-1 and TRBJ2-4, with D perhaps TRBD1 (8 bases). This CDR3 has 15 residues. Deletions cut 4 bases from V and 3 bases from J, with 14 bases between. Germline-derived CDR1 and CDR2 are SGHRS and YFSETQ. Here the CDR3 reads CASSLQGEGKNIQYF. CDR3 nucleotides: TGCGCCAGCAGCCTACAGGGGGAGGGCAAAAACATTCAGTACTTC.

The chain couples TRBV18 to TRBJ1-3, with D unresolved. Germline V gene sequence: CDR1 KGHSH, CDR2 LQKENI. This CDR3 spans 15 amino acids. The ends were cut back, 2 bases at V and 0 bases at J, with 8 bases in the middle. CDR3 in amino acids: CASSPSLSSGNTIYF. CDR3 nucleotide sequence: TGTGCCAGCTCACCATCGTTGAGCTCTGGAAACACCATATATTTT.

In its sample, this clone was seen once. The chain joins TRBV3-1 (or the pseudogene TRBV3-2) to TRBJ2-7; D remains unclear. Germline V gene sequence: CDR1 LGHDT, CDR2 YNNKEL (reference sequence). This CDR3 is 12 amino acids long. V gave up 1 base and J gave up 6 bases, with 7 bases separating them. In DNA, the CDR3 is TGTGCCAGCAGCCAAGTTGAGCGCGAGCAGTACTTC. This gives the protein CASSQVEREQYF.

This clone was detected only once. The rearrangement joins TRBV18 to TRBJ2-6; the D gene is possibly TRBD1 (5 bases). In germline, CDR1 is KGHSH, CDR2 LQKENI. The length of the CDR3 is 17 residues. V gave up 6 bases and J gave up 1 base, with 16 bases separating them. For the CDR3, the DNA is TGTGCCAGCTCCTCCATGACAGTCCCTTCTGGGGCCAACGTCCTGACTTTC. Translated: CASSSMTVPSGANVLTF.

V and J are TRBV5-6 and TRBJ1-4; 8 positions agree with TRBD1. Per germline, CDR1 SGHDT and CDR2 YYEEEE. This CDR3 spans 16 amino acids. V was clipped by 1 base and J by 8 bases; unmatched bases: 10. The CDR3 is CASSLSFQQGGEKLFF. The CDR3 region has the DNA TGTGCCAGCAGCTTGTCTTTCCAACAGGGGGGCGAAAAACTGTTTTTT.

V gene TRBV25-1 combines with J gene TRBJ1-3, with 7 bases aligning to TRBD1. CDR3 length: 18 amino acids. Trimming removed 5 bases from V and 0 bases from J; junction bases left unmatched: 13. Germline CDR1 reads MGHDK; CDR2 reads SYGVNS. CDR3 region: CASSPSRGPGGSGNTIYF. The CDR3 DNA reads TGTGCCAGCAGTCCTAGCAGGGGCCCAGGGGGCTCTGGAAACACCATATATTTT.

The V gene is TRBV2, the J gene TRBJ2-3, with 7 bases lining up with TRBD2. V lost 5 bases and J lost 3; bases outside the gene matches: 2. Looked up from germline, CDR1 is SNHLY and CDR2 is FYNNEI. The CDR3 is 13 amino acids. CDR3 nucleotide sequence: TGTGCCAGCAGTAGGACTAGAACAGATACGCAGTATTTT. Protein product: CASSRTRTDTQYF.